A selection of T cell receptor beta chains follows, all from one sample in a study of blood T cell repertoires in COVID-19. Only in-frame clones appear in the TCRdb table, and some are missing; sequencing was by immunoSEQ multiplex PCR. This table has 130,000 or so clones, around 86% appearing once. The sample taken for sequencing was peripheral blood. Receptors originate from a woman aged 55-69 years with active or convalescent COVID-19. CDR3s include the opening cysteine and the closing phenylalanine or tryptophan. Fields, in order: clone size, V gene, J gene, D gene, CDR3 protein, CDR3 DNA. D genes are given only for firm matches. Clone size is given for some rows only: seen once, a few or many times, or a class if the clone is expanded.

NA	TRBV6-5	TRBJ1-1	NA	CASSRGLRGNTEAFF	TGTGCCAGCAGTAGGGGCCTACGAGGGAACACTGAAGCTTTCTTT
NA	TRBV5-8	TRBJ1-1	TRBD1	CASSSFAGQGAPNTEAFF	TGTGCCAGCAGCTCATTTGCGGGACAGGGGGCCCCGAACACTGAAGCTTTCTTT
NA	TRBV25-1	TRBJ1-6	TRBD1	CASSRTGENSPLHF	TGTGCCAGCAGTAGGACAGGGGAGAATTCACCCCTCCACTTT
NA	TRBV24-1	TRBJ2-3	NA	CATSVADHTDTQYF	TGTGCCACCAGTGTAGCGGACCACACAGATACGCAGTATTTT
NA	TRBV19	TRBJ1-6	TRBD1	CASSWTGSSYNSPLHF	TGTGCCAGTAGTTGGACAGGGAGCTCCTATAATTCACCCCTCCACTTT
NA	TRBV11-2	TRBJ1-4	NA	CASSISATNEKLFF	TGTGCCAGCAGCATCAGTGCAACTAATGAAAAACTGTTTTTT
NA	TRBV2	TRBJ1-1	NA	CASSIQGTSTEAFF	TGTGCCAGCAGCATTCAGGGCACCAGCACTGAAGCTTTCTTT
NA	TRBV28	TRBJ1-1	TRBD1	CASRPGQKNTEAFF	TGTGCCAGCAGGCCGGGACAGAAGAACACTGAAGCTTTCTTT
NA	TRBV5-1	TRBJ1-1	NA	CASSYEYRNTEAFF	TGCGCCAGCAGCTACGAGTATCGGAACACTGAAGCTTTCTTT
NA	TRBV28	TRBJ1-6	NA	CASVVAGQVSPLHF	TGTGCCAGCGTAGTTGCAGGGCAGGTTTCACCCCTCCACTTT
NA	TRBV6-4	TRBJ1-1	NA	CASSFGHNTEAFF	TGTGCCAGCAGTTTTGGACACAACACTGAAGCTTTCTTT
few	TRBV19	TRBJ1-1	NA	CASSLQGGLPNTEAFF	TGTGCCAGTAGTCTCCAAGGCGGGCTCCCGAACACTGAAGCTTTCTTT
few	TRBV7-2	TRBJ1-2	NA	CASSQGGSANYGYTF	TGTGCCAGCAGCCAGGGAGGTAGCGCTAACTATGGCTACACCTTC
once	TRBV21-1	TRBJ1-1	NA	CASSKDGEGTEAFF	TGTGCCAGCAGCAAAGACGGCGAGGGCACTGAAGCTTTCTTT
NA	TRBV28	TRBJ1-1	NA	CASSFMRGARTEAFF	TGTGCCAGCAGTTTCATGCGGGGGGCGCGAACTGAAGCTTTCTTT
NA	TRBV24-1	TRBJ2-7	TRBD1	CATSDRDRGRVYEQYF	TGTGCCACCAGTGACCGGGACAGGGGGCGCGTCTACGAGCAGTACTTC
NA	TRBV7-2	TRBJ2-3	TRBD2	CASSSKGASGSWSADTQYF	TGTGCCAGCAGCTCCAAAGGGGCTAGCGGGAGTTGGTCCGCAGATACGCAGTATTTT
few	TRBV27	TRBJ2-5	TRBD1	CASSLQFPGQGAQETQYF	TGTGCCAGCAGTTTACAATTCCCGGGACAGGGGGCTCAGGAGACCCAGTACTTC
many	TRBV30	TRBJ2-7	TRBD2	CAWNLAGGLPGEQYF	TGTGCCTGGAATTTAGCGGGAGGCCTGCCTGGCGAGCAGTACTTC
NA	TRBV28	TRBJ2-1	TRBD2	CASSASGGNNEQFF	TGTGCCAGCAGCGCTAGCGGGGGAAACAATGAGCAGTTCTTC
NA	TRBV5-6	TRBJ2-3	TRBD2	CASSLVAGGRDTQYF	TGTGCCAGCAGCTTGGTAGCGGGCGGGCGCGATACGCAGTATTTT
NA	TRBV5-6	TRBJ2-1	TRBD1	CASSLMRQGLEGQFF	TGTGCCAGCAGCTTGATGCGACAGGGGCTCGAGGGGCAGTTCTTC
NA	TRBV18	TRBJ1-6	TRBD1	CASSPGTGSNSPLHF	TGTGCCAGCTCGCCCGGGACAGGAAGTAATTCACCCCTCCACTTT
NA	TRBV19	TRBJ2-3	NA	CASTVQGRTDTQYF	TGTGCCAGTACGGTCCAGGGCAGAACAGATACGCAGTATTTT
few	TRBV5-4	TRBJ2-2	TRBD2	CASSGLADLNTGELFF	TGTGCCAGCAGTGGACTAGCGGACTTGAACACCGGGGAGCTGTTTTTT
NA	TRBV7-7	TRBJ1-1	NA	CASSKTVNTEAFF	TGTGCTAGCAGCAAAACAGTGAACACTGAAGCTTTCTTT
NA	TRBV7-2	TRBJ2-3	NA	CASSLVGHVYGTDTQYF	TGTGCCAGCAGCTTAGTGGGACACGTCTATGGCACAGATACGCAGTATTTT
NA	TRBV14	TRBJ1-2	NA	CASSQDVVYGYTF	TGTGCCAGCAGCCAAGATGTCGTGTATGGCTACACCTTC
NA	TRBV19	TRBJ1-1	NA	CASSIDETSNEKAFF	TGTGCCAGTAGTATAGATGAGACAAGTAACGAAAAAGCTTTCTTT
NA	TRBV6-2/TRBV6-3	TRBJ2-3	NA	CASSRDSTDTQYF	TGTGCCAGCAGCAGGGACTCCACAGATACGCAGTATTTT
NA	TRBV24-1	TRBJ2-2	TRBD2	CATSDHGTSSLGELFF	TGTGCCACCAGTGATCATGGGACTAGCAGCTTGGGGGAGCTGTTTTTT